Presented here are 6 T cell receptor beta chains from one specimen sequenced in a study of graft-versus-host responses after intestinal transplantation. Their specific antigens are unknown. Profiled with immunoSEQ multiplex PCR; TCRdb holds only in-frame clones, not every one. The sample lists tens of thousands of clones, approximately 93% occurring once. The specimen comprised unstimulated CD8+ T cells sorted from spleen or lymph node cells, sampled before intestinal transplant. The receptors come from a human donor who received an intestinal transplant.

V and J are TRBV5-6 and TRBJ2-7; D gene unclear. The CDR3 contains 12 residues. With 4 bases removed from V and 3 bases from J, the gap between germline ends came to 8 bases. Germline V gives CDR1 SGHDT, CDR2 YYEEEE. CDR3 in DNA: TGTGCCAGCAGCGCCACCAACTACGAGCAGTACTTC. Translation gives CASSATNYEQYF. Using reference TRBV5-6 and TRBJ2-7 for the parts outside the CDR3, the full variable domain is DAGVTQSPTHLIKTRGQQVTLRCSPKSGHDTVSWYQQALGQGPQFIFQYYEEEERQRGNFPDRFSGHQFPNYSSELNVNALLLGDSALYLCASSATNYEQYFGPGTRLTVT.

In this sample, this clone turned up once. DNA of the CDR3: TGTGCCAGCAGTTTGGGTCTGGGAACGAACACCGGGGAGCTGTTTTTT. Encoded protein: CASSLGLGTNTGELFF. This chain joins TRBV28 and TRBJ2-2, with D unresolved. The V end lost 3 bases, the J end lost 0 bases, and 11 bases lay between the germline ends. The germline CDR1 and CDR2 sequences are MDHEN and SYDVKM. There are 16 residues in the CDR3.

The chain uses TRBV5-6 and TRBJ2-7; D is possibly TRBD2 (6 bases). V lost 4 bases to trimming and J lost 0 bases, with 17 bases between them. Per germline, CDR1 SGHDT and CDR2 YYEEEE. The CDR3 length is 16 residues. CDR3 DNA: TGTGCCAGCAGCCCTCCCGGAGGGCGTCTCTCCTACGAGCAGTACTTC. Translated, it gives CASSPPGGRLSYEQYF.

The J gene is TRBJ1-1, the V gene TRBV19; D gene ambiguous. The CDR3 is 14 amino acids. CDR1 is LNHDA and CDR2 is SQIVND in the germline V gene (reference sequence). V dropped 1 base and J dropped 1 base, with 7 bases sitting between them. CDR3 bases: TGTGCCAGTAGTATAGTTGCAGAGAACACTGAAGCTTTCTTT. Protein product: CASSIVAENTEAFF.

The chain carries TRBV11-2 and TRBJ2-3; D uncertain. Germline V gene data show CDR1 as SGHAT and CDR2 as FQNNGV. This CDR3 is 15 amino acids long. V lost 4 bases, J lost 4 bases, and 15 bases lay in between. The DNA of the CDR3 is TGTGCCAGCAGCTCGCGGCCGTGGGGTCCAGATACGCAGTATTTT. This encodes CASSSRPWGPDTQYF.

The chain couples TRBV7-2 to TRBJ1-2; D not certain. Per germline, CDR1 SGHTA and CDR2 FQGNSA. The CDR3 has 13 amino acids. The germline V and J ends were trimmed by 3 bases and 4 bases, with 9 bases remaining between them. Written as DNA, the CDR3 is TGTGCCAGCAGCTTGGACGAAGGCTATGGCTACACCTTC. Translation: CASSLDEGYGYTF.